Below, 12 T cell receptor beta chains from the same sample are listed, as sequenced in a study of blood T cell repertoires in COVID-19. TCRdb keeps only in-frame clones here, not all; method: immunoSEQ multiplex PCR. The data hold under 300,000 clones, with approximately 85% observed a single time. Sequenced: PBMCs or T cells enriched from blood (not recorded which). The receptors stem from a woman aged 50 to 65 who had recovered from COVID-19.

V and J are TRBV3-1 (or the pseudogene TRBV3-2) and TRBJ1-6, with a possible D match to TRBD1 (6 bases). Per germline, CDR1 LGHDT and CDR2 YNNKEL (reference sequence). The germline V and J ends were trimmed by 5 bases and 7 bases, with 18 bases remaining between them. The CDR3 sequence is 16 residues long. CDR3 DNA: TGTGCCAGCAGCACTGGGGGGGGGCGCAACAATTCACCCCTCCACTTT. This encodes CASSTGGGRNNSPLHF.

This sequence joins TRBV2 and TRBJ1-5, with a possible D match to TRBD1 (5 bases). The germline V gene encodes CDR1 SNHLY and CDR2 FYNNEI. The CDR3 is 15 amino acids. Trimming removed 5 bases from V and 1 base from J, with 12 bases in between. For the CDR3, the DNA is TGTGCCAGCAGTCTAAGGAGGGACAGCAATCAGCCCCAGCATTTT. Protein product: CASSLRRDSNQPQHF.

The genes are TRBV18 and TRBJ1-2; 8 positions agree with TRBD1. The germline V gene has CDR1 KGHSH and CDR2 LQKENI. V shed 3 bases, J shed 1 base, and the junction held 1 base outside the gene matches. This CDR3 has 14 residues. CDR3 region: CASSPTGDNYGYTF. In DNA form, the CDR3 reads TGTGCCAGCTCACCGACAGGGGATAACTATGGCTACACCTTC.

This clone was seen a handful of times. In DNA form, the CDR3 reads TGTGCCAGCAGTTTATCGGCCAGGGGGAATGCTTTCTTT. Its protein product is CASSLSARGNAFF. This chain joins TRBV27 and TRBJ1-1; 7 bases are a match to TRBD1. CDR3 length: 13 residues. Germline lookup yields CDR1 MNHEY and CDR2 SMNVEV (reference sequence). The V gene end was trimmed by 0 bases and the J gene end by 11 bases; junction bases not matched to a gene: 6.

The chain is built from TRBV2 and TRBJ2-7, with unresolved D. Germline V gene lookup returns CDR1 SNHLY and CDR2 FYNNEI. V was trimmed by 5 bases and J by 7 bases, leaving 18 bases between them. The CDR3 is 14 residues long. The CDR3 DNA reads TGTGCCAGCAGTCCGTCGGTTCGGAGCAGTGAGCAGTACTTC. The encoded protein is CASSPSVRSSEQYF. The complete variable domain, with remaining parts taken from reference TRBV2 and TRBJ2-7, reads EPEVTQTPSHQVTQMGQEVILRCVPISNHLYFYWYRQILGQKVEFLVSFYNNEISEKSEIFDDQFSVERPDGSNFTLKIRSTKLEDSAMYFCASSPSVRSSEQYFGPGTRLTVT.

The chain recombines TRBV5-5 with TRBJ1-2; D is unresolved. V was clipped by 0 bases and J by 1 base, with 7 bases between them. Germline V gives CDR1 SGHKS, CDR2 YYEKEE (reference sequence). There are 14 residues in the CDR3. The chain's CDR3 is CASSLEQLNYGYTF. The CDR3 region has the DNA TGTGCCAGCAGCTTGGAACAGCTTAACTATGGCTACACCTTC.

This clone was seen a single time. V gene TRBV15 combines with J gene TRBJ1-1; D perhaps matches TRBD1 (5 bases). CDR1 and CDR2 (germline): LNHNV, YYDKDF (reference sequence). This CDR3 contains 13 residues. V lost 5 bases and J 3 bases, leaving 10 bases between the germline ends. The CDR3 protein is CATSGRAHTEAFF. The DNA of the CDR3 is TGTGCCACCAGCGGCAGGGCCCACACTGAAGCTTTCTTT.

The chain uses TRBV5-8 and TRBJ1-2; D possibly corresponds to TRBD1 (5 bases). The CDR3 has 17 residues. The V and J ends lost 1 base and 2 bases respectively, with 18 bases between them. Germline V gene sequence: CDR1 SGHTS, CDR2 YDEGEE. The CDR3 sequence: CASSLYGAAGENYGYTF. The CDR3 DNA reads TGTGCCAGCAGCTTGTACGGTGCCGCGGGGGAGAACTATGGCTACACCTTC.

This chain links TRBV10-3 with TRBJ1-1; TRBD1 agrees at 9 bases. This CDR3 spans 12 amino acids. Germline CDR1 is ENHRY and CDR2 is SYGVKD. The V segment lost 6 bases and the J segment 5 bases; nucleotides outside the gene matches: 1. Here the CDR3 reads CAIRTGGTEAFF. As DNA, the CDR3 is TGTGCCATCAGGACAGGGGGGACTGAAGCTTTCTTT.

This clone was observed a single time. The chain joins TRBV10-2 to TRBJ2-1; 8 bases align to TRBD2. The CDR3 sequence is 16 residues long. V lost 7 bases, J lost 0 bases, and 8 bases stayed unmatched. CDR1 and CDR2 (germline): WSHSY, SAAADI. The CDR3 reads CASTPPGGGSYNEQFF. In DNA, the CDR3 is TGCGCCAGCACCCCCCCGGGGGGGGGCTCCTACAATGAGCAGTTCTTC.

The chain recombines TRBV10-1 with TRBJ2-7; TRBD1 aligns across 9 bases. Germline assignment: CDR1 WNHNN and CDR2 SYGVQD (reference sequence). This CDR3 has 16 amino acids. The ends lost 4 bases at V and 3 bases at J; junction bases unmatched: 10. CDR3 loop: CASSGDPGQGDYEQYF. The CDR3 coding sequence is TGCGCCAGCAGTGGCGACCCGGGACAGGGTGACTACGAGCAGTACTTC.

V is TRBV9 and J is TRBJ2-2; D gene uncertain. The ends were cut back, 4 bases at V and 0 bases at J, with 7 bases in the middle. CDR1 is SGDLS and CDR2 is YYNGEE in the germline V gene. The CDR3 contains 14 residues. The CDR3 nucleotides are TGTGCCAGCAGCCCCCCTTCGAACACCGGGGAGCTGTTTTTT. Protein product: CASSPPSNTGELFF.